These 3 T cell receptor beta chains were all obtained from the same sample, sequenced in a study of T cell clonality in common variable immunodeficiency. TCRdb's table, derived via immunoSEQ multiplex PCR, lists solely in-frame clones and lacks some. This repertoire holds 35,000 to 45,000 clones, and none appear only once. Sequenced input: peripheral blood mononuclear cells. The origin of the receptors is a person aged 18 to 70 in good health.

This clone was picked up a small number of times. Coverage ceases 3 residues before the CDR3 finishes, and the germline J gene fills in the end. The rearrangement joins TRBV10-3 to TRBJ2-7; a weak D match, TRBD1 (5 bases). The V end lost 2 bases, the J end lost 2 bases, and 10 bases lay between the germline ends. This CDR3 comprises 14 residues. Germline values: CDR1 ENHRY, CDR2 SYGVKD. The CDR3 bases that were read are TGTGCCATCAGTGAGCGGCAGGGAACCTACGAG. Amino acids: CAISERQGTYE. The full CDR3 protein is CAISERQGTYEQYF.

In this sample, this clone turned up many times. Sequencing ends 3 residues short of the CDR3 end; the germline J gene provides the rest. This chain links TRBV2 with TRBJ2-3; the D is unclear. CDR3 length: 14 amino acids. The germline V and J ends were trimmed by 4 bases and 1 base, with 9 bases remaining between them. Germline-derived CDR1 and CDR2 are SNHLY and FYNNEI. CDR3 DNA (partial): TGTGCCAGCAGTGTTATAAGGGGCACAGATACG. It yields the protein CASSVIRGTDT. The full CDR3 protein is CASSVIRGTDTQYF.

About this clone: The CDR3 goes on 3 residues after the read ends, and that part is filled in from the germline J gene. The genes are TRBV7-9 and TRBJ2-7; D is unclear. This CDR3 has 12 residues. CDR1 and CDR2 from the germline V gene are SEHNR and FQNEAQ (reference sequence). Trimming cost V 5 bases and J 3 bases, with 8 bases left between them. CDR3 bases read: TGTGCCAGCAGCCCGAACAGCTACGAG. Protein product: CASSPNSYE. The entire CDR3 is CASSPNSYEQYF.